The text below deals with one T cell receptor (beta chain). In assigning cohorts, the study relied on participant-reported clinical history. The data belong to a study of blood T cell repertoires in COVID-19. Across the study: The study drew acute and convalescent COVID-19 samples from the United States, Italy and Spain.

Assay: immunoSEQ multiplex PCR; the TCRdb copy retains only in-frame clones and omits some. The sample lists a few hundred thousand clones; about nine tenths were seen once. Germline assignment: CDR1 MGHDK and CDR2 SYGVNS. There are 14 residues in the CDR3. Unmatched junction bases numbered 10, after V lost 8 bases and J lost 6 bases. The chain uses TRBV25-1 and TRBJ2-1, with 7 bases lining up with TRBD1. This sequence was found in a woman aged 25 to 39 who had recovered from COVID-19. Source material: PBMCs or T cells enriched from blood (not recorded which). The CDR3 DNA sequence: TGTGCCAGCTCCAAGGGACAGTCGGTCAATGAGCAGTTCTTC. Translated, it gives CASSKGQSVNEQFF.